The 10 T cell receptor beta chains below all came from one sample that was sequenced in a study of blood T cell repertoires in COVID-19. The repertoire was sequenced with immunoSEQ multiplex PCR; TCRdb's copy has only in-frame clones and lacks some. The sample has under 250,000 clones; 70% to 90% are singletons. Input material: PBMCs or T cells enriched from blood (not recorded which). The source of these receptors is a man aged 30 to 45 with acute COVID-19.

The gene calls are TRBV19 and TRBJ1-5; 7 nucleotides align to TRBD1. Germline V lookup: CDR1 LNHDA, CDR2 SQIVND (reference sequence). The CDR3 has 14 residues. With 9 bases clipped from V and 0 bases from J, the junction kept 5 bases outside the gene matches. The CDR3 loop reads CASQGDNSNQPQHF. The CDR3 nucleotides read TGTGCCAGCCAGGGGGACAATAGCAATCAGCCCCAGCATTTT.

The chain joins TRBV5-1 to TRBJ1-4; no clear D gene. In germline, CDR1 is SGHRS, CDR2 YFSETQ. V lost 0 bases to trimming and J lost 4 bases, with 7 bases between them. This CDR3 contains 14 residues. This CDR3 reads CASSLGTSNEKLFF. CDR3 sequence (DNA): TGCGCCAGCAGCTTGGGCACCAGTAATGAAAAACTGTTTTTT.

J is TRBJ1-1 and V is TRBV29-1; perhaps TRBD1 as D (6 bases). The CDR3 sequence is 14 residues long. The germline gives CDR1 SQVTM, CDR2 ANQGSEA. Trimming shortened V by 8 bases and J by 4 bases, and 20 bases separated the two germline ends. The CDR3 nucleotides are TGCAGCTCCGGTGGGAGGGGGGGAAGCACTGAAGCTTTCTTT. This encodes CSSGGRGGSTEAFF.

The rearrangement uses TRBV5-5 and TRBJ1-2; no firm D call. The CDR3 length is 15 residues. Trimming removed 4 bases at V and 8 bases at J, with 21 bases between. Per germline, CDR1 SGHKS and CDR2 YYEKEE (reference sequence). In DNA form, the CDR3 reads TGTGCCAGCAGCCTACCGTACGGTTTGGGAGGGGGCTACACCTTC. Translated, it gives CASSLPYGLGGGYTF.

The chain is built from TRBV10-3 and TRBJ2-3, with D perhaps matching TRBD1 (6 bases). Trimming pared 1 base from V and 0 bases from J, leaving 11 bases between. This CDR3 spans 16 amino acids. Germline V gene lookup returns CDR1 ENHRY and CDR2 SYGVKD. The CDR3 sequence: CAISEWTASSTDTQYF. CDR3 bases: TGTGCCATCAGTGAGTGGACAGCTTCTAGCACAGATACGCAGTATTTT.

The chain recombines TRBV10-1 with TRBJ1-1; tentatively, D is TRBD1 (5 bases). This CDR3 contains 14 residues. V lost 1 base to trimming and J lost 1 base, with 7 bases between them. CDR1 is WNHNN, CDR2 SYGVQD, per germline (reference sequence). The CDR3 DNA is TGCGCCAGCAGTGAGTACAGGCAGAACACTGAAGCTTTCTTT. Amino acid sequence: CASSEYRQNTEAFF.

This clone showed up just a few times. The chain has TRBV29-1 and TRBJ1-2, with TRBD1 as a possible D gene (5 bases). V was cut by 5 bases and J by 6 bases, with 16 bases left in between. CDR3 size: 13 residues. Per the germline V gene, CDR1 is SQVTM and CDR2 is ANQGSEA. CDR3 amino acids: CSVPDWGLDGYTF. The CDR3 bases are TGCAGCGTTCCGGATTGGGGCTTAGATGGCTACACCTTC.

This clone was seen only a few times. The DNA for the CDR3 is TGTGCCACCAGTGACCCGAGCCAGCCCCAGCATTTT. It encodes CATSDPSQPQHF. The gene calls are TRBV24-1 and TRBJ1-5; D uncertain. CDR3 length: 12 residues. The V end lost 4 bases, the J end lost 7 bases, and 7 bases lay between the germline ends. Germline values: CDR1 KGHDR, CDR2 SFDVKD.

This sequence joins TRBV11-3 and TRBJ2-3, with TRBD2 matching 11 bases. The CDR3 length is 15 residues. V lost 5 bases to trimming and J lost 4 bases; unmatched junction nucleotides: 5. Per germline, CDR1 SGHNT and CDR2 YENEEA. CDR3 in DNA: TGTGCCAGCAGCCTTAGCGGGGGGGGCCCAGATACGCAGTATTTT. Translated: CASSLSGGGPDTQYF. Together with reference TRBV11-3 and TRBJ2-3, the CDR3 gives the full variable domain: EAGVVQSPRYKIIEKKQPVAFWCNPISGHNTLYWYLQNLGQGPELLIRYENEEAVDDSQLPKDRFSAERLKGVDSTLKIQPAELGDSAVYLCASSLSGGGPDTQYFGPGTRLTVL.

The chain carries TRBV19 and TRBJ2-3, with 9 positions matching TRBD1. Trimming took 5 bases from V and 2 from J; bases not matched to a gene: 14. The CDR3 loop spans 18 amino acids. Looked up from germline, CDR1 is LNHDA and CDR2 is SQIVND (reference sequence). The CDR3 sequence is CASSAGTGIFGNTDTQYF. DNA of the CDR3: TGTGCCAGTAGTGCCGGGACAGGGATCTTTGGTAACACAGATACGCAGTATTTT. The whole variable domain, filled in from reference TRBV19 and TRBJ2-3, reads DGGITQSPKYLFRKEGQNVTLSCEQNLNHDAMYWYRQDPGQGLRLIYYSQIVNDFQKGDIAEGYSVSREKKESFPLTVTSAQKNPTAFYLCASSAGTGIFGNTDTQYFGPGTRLTVL.